This TCR beta chain was captured by sequencing in a study of Ad26.COV2.S vaccination and SARS-CoV-2 variants. Study overall: Each vaccinee took Ad26.COV2.S intramuscularly, once or twice 56 days apart.

Looked up from germline, CDR1 is SGDLS and CDR2 is YYNGEE. Trimming left V 0 bases short and J 4 bases short, with 13 bases between. CDR3 length equals 15 residues. This table comes from immunoSEQ multiplex PCR, and its TCRdb copy is limited to in-frame clones, with some not included. The sample consists of 440,000 or so clones, less than 95% of them appearing once. Stated treatment: 19 received Ad26.COV2.S at low or high dose, single or two shots; roughly 5 received placebo; per-sample allocation not given. Samples came from day 63 after the first vaccine or placebo injection. This clone appeared once.

The sequencing here drew on peripheral blood, taken in a trial of Ad26.COV2.S vaccine versus placebo. The source of this sequence is a person aged 18-60 years who received the Ad26.COV2.S COVID-19 vaccine or a placebo. The chain carries TRBV9 and TRBJ2-5; tentative D call: TRBD1 (5 bases). The CDR3 here is CASSVAAGKGETQYF. The CDR3 coding sequence is TGTGCCAGCAGCGTAGCGGCAGGGAAAGGAGAGACCCAGTACTTC. Variable domain in full (rest from reference TRBV9 and TRBJ2-5): DSGVTQTPKHLITATGQRVTLRCSPRSGDLSVYWYQQSLDQGLQFLIQYYNGEERAKGNILERFSAQQFPDLHSELNLSSLELGDSALYFCASSVAAGKGETQYFGPGTRLLVL.